This T cell receptor (beta chain) was observed in a study of blood T cells in healthy people across ages. Findings and caveats of the study: Measured against age, TCR beta diversity per million T cells decreased in a roughly linear manner.

On this clonotype itself: Its target is not known.

A second roughly 7 to 11 cycle PCR used barcoded and J-beta primers. TCRdb fed the 5' RACE reads into MiXCR, producing one record per CDR3 protein. This sample carries more than 900,000 distinct CDR3 sequences, approximately 25% of them seen once, and the ten largest clones take around 0.7%. V gave up 1 base and J gave up 1 base, with 16 bases separating them. Germline CDR1 and CDR2: MGHRA and YSYEKL. The CDR3 is 17 residues long. This sample also appeared in a second study, on T cells of mothers and their children. In that study: In related and unrelated pairs alike, thymic selection shapes TCR recombination output, with inherited differences minor.

This TCR derives from a girl aged 2 to 9 in good health. Specimen: blood. The rearrangement joins TRBV4-1 to TRBJ1-1; D gene unclear. Written as DNA, the CDR3 is TGCGCCAGCAGCCAAGGAAACCTTGGATCAGCGAACACTGAAGCTTTCTTT. It encodes CASSQGNLGSANTEAFF.